This T cell receptor (beta chain) was identified in a study of shared clonotypes between healthy human individuals. Per the germline V gene, CDR1 is DFQATT and CDR2 is SNEGSKA (reference sequence). V lost 2 bases to trimming and J lost 6 bases, with 5 bases between them. CDR3 length: 10 residues. A remark on this clone: The target antigen is unknown.

Genomic DNA per cell subset filled all wells of several immunoSEQ plates. Replicate sorted-subset PCRs were loaded with around 0.2 ug DNA, 30,000 or so T cell genomes. This table comes from immunoSEQ multiplex PCR, and its TCRdb copy is limited to in-frame clones, with some not included. The table records roughly 410,000 clones, about 96% of them present only once. Points from the study as a whole: Larger richness was generally estimated for naive than memory subsets. Non-shared clonotypes were found to have lower generation probabilities than the clonotypes that were shared by all four of the sorted-subset donors.

The chain combines TRBV20-1 with TRBJ2-7, with D maybe TRBD2 (5 bases). This sequence was found in a man younger than 40 in good health. The sequenced sample consisted of memory CD8+ T cells sorted from blood. The sample's subset: CD45RO+ cells pooled with CCR7-negative TemRA cells. The CDR3 sequence is CSARSGEQYF. CDR3 sequence (DNA): TGCAGTGCTAGAAGCGGCGAGCAGTACTTC.